This entry lists 20 T cell receptor beta chains sequenced from one sample in a study of cytomegalovirus exposure and HLA in healthy donors. The repertoire was sequenced with immunoSEQ multiplex PCR; TCRdb's copy has only in-frame clones and lacks some. The table has roughly 100,000 clones, about 86% seen once; the top ten hold approximately 4%. The sequenced sample consisted of PBMCs. All receptors derive from a woman younger than 35 in good health and CMV-seropositive.

The rearrangement joins TRBV6-5 to TRBJ2-5; tentatively, D is TRBD1 (6 bases). The CDR3 has 13 amino acids. V dropped 5 bases and J dropped 1 base, with 8 bases sitting between them. The germline V gene encodes CDR1 MNHEY and CDR2 SVGAGI. The CDR3 protein is CASSRTVQETQYF. CDR3 nucleotides: TGTGCCAGCAGTCGGACAGTCCAAGAGACCCAGTACTTC.

V and J are TRBV28 and TRBJ2-3, with TRBD2 matching 15 bases. The ends lost 2 bases at V and 5 bases at J; junction bases unmatched: 2. Per the germline V gene, CDR1 is MDHEN and CDR2 is SYDVKM. The CDR3 has 16 residues. CDR3 nucleotide sequence: TGTGCCAGCAGTTTAGGGGGACTAGCGGGAGGAGATACGCAGTATTTT. Translated, it gives CASSLGGLAGGDTQYF.

The chain carries TRBV27 and TRBJ2-1; D remains unclear. V was pared by 1 base and J by 2 bases, with 6 bases between. The CDR3 sequence is 14 residues long. Germline assignment: CDR1 MNHEY and CDR2 SMNVEV (reference sequence). CDR3 DNA sequence: TGTGCCAGCAGTTTATTAGCACCCTACAATGAGCAGTTCTTC. Translated: CASSLLAPYNEQFF.

This clone was recorded once. This chain links TRBV4-1 with TRBJ1-5; D unclear. Germline V gives CDR1 MGHRA, CDR2 YSYEKL. The length of the CDR3 is 15 residues. V lost 4 bases and J 2 bases, leaving 12 bases between the germline ends. The CDR3 DNA reads TGCGCCAGCAGCCGAGGTGGGGAGGGCAATCAGCCCCAGCATTTT. This gives the protein CASSRGGEGNQPQHF.

This chain connects TRBV2 to TRBJ1-6; the match to TRBD1 covers 7 bases. The trim removed 8 bases at V and 5 bases at J, leaving 0 bases unmatched. Germline CDR1 reads SNHLY; CDR2 reads FYNNEI. The CDR3 is 12 residues long. The chain's CDR3 is CASGTDNSPLHF. DNA for the CDR3: TGTGCCAGCGGGACAGATAATTCACCCCTCCACTTT.

V usage is TRBV30 and J usage is TRBJ1-4; maybe TRBD1 (6 bases). Trimming cost V 3 bases and J 8 bases, with 19 bases left between them. Germline CDR1 GTSNPN, CDR2 SVGIG (reference sequence). The CDR3 sequence is 15 residues long. CDR3 region: CAWSATGGFGEKLFF. The CDR3 nucleotides are TGTGCCTGGAGCGCTACGGGGGGCTTTGGCGAAAAACTGTTTTTT. The entire variable domain, with the rest obtained from reference TRBV30 and TRBJ1-4, is as follows: SQTIHQWPATLVQPVGSPLSLECTVEGTSNPNLYWYRQAAGRGLQLLFYSVGIGQISSEVPQNLSASRPQDRQFILSSKKLLLSDSGFYLCAWSATGGFGEKLFFGSGTQLSVL.

This clone was seen only a few times. The chain links TRBV9 to TRBJ2-2, with TRBD1 as a possible D gene (5 bases). Between the trimmed V and J ends, which lost 6 bases and 2 bases, there was a span of 8 bases. CDR3 length equals 13 residues. Germline CDR1 reads SGDLS; CDR2 reads YYNGEE. The CDR3 region is CASNRPNTGELFF. The CDR3 DNA is TGTGCCAGCAACAGGCCTAACACCGGGGAGCTGTTTTTT.

This rearrangement joins TRBV18 to TRBJ2-3; TRBD1 matches 12 bases. Germline CDR1 KGHSH, CDR2 LQKENI. The CDR3 runs to 17 residues. J lost 3 bases, V lost 4 bases, and 8 bases had no gene match. For the CDR3, the DNA is TGTGCCAGCTCACTAGTCGGGACAGGGGGCCAAACAGATACGCAGTATTTT. As protein: CASSLVGTGGQTDTQYF.

The rearrangement uses TRBV7-3 and TRBJ2-5; TRBD2 aligns across 8 bases. This CDR3 is 15 amino acids long. Germline trimming cut 5 bases from V and 4 bases from J; bases unmatched to any gene: 9. In germline, CDR1 is SGHTA, CDR2 FQGTGA. In DNA form, the CDR3 reads TGTGCCAGCAGCCTCCTCGGGGGGGCGGGAGAGACCCAGTACTTC. Amino acid sequence: CASSLLGGAGETQYF.

This chain joins TRBV18 and TRBJ2-5, with D possibly matching TRBD2 (6 bases). Germline CDR1 KGHSH, CDR2 LQKENI. The V end lost 4 bases, the J end lost 4 bases, and 16 bases lay between the germline ends. The CDR3 has 15 amino acids. The CDR3 sequence is CASSQSRDLRETQYF. As DNA, the CDR3 is TGTGCCAGCTCACAATCAAGGGACTTGAGAGAGACCCAGTACTTC.

The V and J genes are TRBV2 and TRBJ2-1, with D possibly being TRBD1 (6 bases). Trimming took off 1 base at V and 7 bases at J, with 8 bases between the two ends. The germline V gene has CDR1 SNHLY and CDR2 FYNNEI. The CDR3 extends over 13 amino acids. CDR3 coding DNA: TGTGCCAGCAGTGAAGTCAGGGGAAATGAGCAGTTCTTC. It specifies CASSEVRGNEQFF.

V gene TRBV5-1 combines with J gene TRBJ2-5; 7 positions match TRBD1. The CDR3 covers 14 residues. CDR1 and CDR2 from the germline V gene are SGHRS and YFSETQ. V gave up 1 base and J gave up 5 bases; unmatched junction bases: 5. This chain's CDR3 is CASSLTGEWETQYF. DNA for the CDR3: TGCGCCAGCAGCTTGACAGGGGAGTGGGAGACCCAGTACTTC.

This clone was detected only once. V and J are TRBV10-3 and TRBJ1-1; the D gene is possibly TRBD1 (5 bases). The ends were cut back, 10 bases at V and 1 base at J, with 16 bases in the middle. Germline values: CDR1 ENHRY, CDR2 SYGVKD. This CDR3 has 14 amino acids. CDR3 DNA sequence: TGTGCCACCCTTTTGGGGGAGGCGAACACTGAAGCTTTCTTT. Residues: CATLLGEANTEAFF.

The chain recombines TRBV6-1 with TRBJ2-2; 7 bases are shared with TRBD1. The germline V gene has CDR1 MNHNS and CDR2 SASEGT. Trimming removed 10 bases from V and 4 bases from J; junction bases left unmatched: 6. This CDR3 region has 13 residues. The CDR3 region is CATLTGVTGELFF. In DNA form, the CDR3 reads TGTGCCACGCTTACAGGGGTCACCGGGGAGCTGTTTTTT.

The chain joins TRBV6-1 to TRBJ1-5, with TRBD1 as a possible D gene (6 bases). The V gene lost 6 bases and the J gene lost 0 bases, with 12 bases spanning the gap. CDR3 length: 15 residues. The germline gives CDR1 MNHNS, CDR2 SASEGT. For the CDR3, the DNA is TGTGCCAGCAGACCCACAGGGTTTAGCAATCAGCCCCAGCATTTT. Its translation: CASRPTGFSNQPQHF.

The gene calls are TRBV19 and TRBJ1-1; unclear D gene. Germline CDR1 is LNHDA and CDR2 is SQIVND (reference sequence). Trimming stripped 3 bases from V and 1 base from J, with 6 bases between. The CDR3 totals 13 residues. The CDR3 DNA sequence: TGTGCCAGTAGTATGGGCCAGAACACTGAAGCTTTCTTT. Protein: CASSMGQNTEAFF.

V gene TRBV29-1 combines with J gene TRBJ2-7, with 7 bases lining up with TRBD1. V dropped 6 bases and J dropped 3; count of bases not matched to a gene: 17. CDR1 and CDR2 (germline): SQVTM, ANQGSEA. There are 16 residues in the CDR3. CDR3 sequence: CSVENRGRSSGYEQYF. CDR3 nucleotides: TGCAGCGTGGAAAATAGGGGGCGTAGTTCCGGCTACGAGCAGTACTTC.

This chain links TRBV10-3 with TRBJ1-2; D not resolved. CDR3 length: 11 amino acids. Trimming took off 6 bases at V and 4 bases at J, with 6 bases between the two ends. Germline CDR1 reads ENHRY; CDR2 reads SYGVKD. The chain's CDR3 is CAIRSSYGYTF. The CDR3 region has the DNA TGTGCCATCAGGAGTAGCTATGGCTACACCTTC.

The V call is TRBV7-9, the J call TRBJ2-5; D perhaps matches TRBD1 (5 bases). The germline V and J ends were trimmed by 1 base and 3 bases, with 9 bases remaining between them. This CDR3 region has 14 residues. Germline V lookup: CDR1 SEHNR, CDR2 FQNEAQ (reference sequence). The CDR3 DNA reads as TGTGCCAGCAGCTTAGTTGGACAAAAAGAGACCCAGTACTTC. Amino acids: CASSLVGQKETQYF.

The V call is TRBV6-5, the J call TRBJ1-1; 7 bases match TRBD1. V shed 6 bases, J shed 0 bases, and the junction held 7 bases outside the gene matches. Looked up from germline, CDR1 is MNHEY and CDR2 is SVGAGI. CDR3 length: 15 amino acids. The DNA of the CDR3 is TGTGCCAGCAGGCAGGGACAGACCGTGAACACTGAAGCTTTCTTT. Its translation: CASRQGQTVNTEAFF.